This T cell receptor (beta chain) is drawn from a study of human T cells and chemical hapten exposure (dated by TCRdb to about 2021). About the full investigation: The libraries were sequenced as a pool, and the TCR yield per sample differed mostly because of small variations in library volumes within the pool. Peripheral blood TCR repertoire changes were tracked in vivo in alopecia patients during primary and secondary sensitization to the hapten diphenylcyclopropenone (DPC). Results and caveats for the whole study, not just this receptor: DPC sensitization did not change how many TCRs were above 1 in 1000 frequency, and no evidence was found of alterations in global repertoire structure. Repeated subsampling changed both the strength of the expansion versus patch-test correlation and the threshold at which the correlation became significant.

A word on this clonotype: Its antigen target is currently unknown. No much larger clone is present one base from it, and per-base qualities are unavailable.

Total RNA was extracted from unfractionated whole blood collected in Tempus Blood RNA tubes. As TCR sequencing controls, a few healthy volunteers were used, with blood taken at day 0, 2 weeks and 6 weeks. Via the germline V gene, CDR1 is SGHRS and CDR2 YFSETQ. V lost 1 base and J lost 4 bases; the stretch between them is 15 bases long. There are 15 amino acids in the CDR3, from cysteine to phenylalanine inclusive. Just the 45-base CDR3 DNA is kept, in frame starting at base 1. During library preparation, unique molecular identifiers were attached to individual cDNA molecules so that TCRs could be counted in a quantitative, reproducible way. For every blood RNA sample, sequencing covered both the TCR alpha and TCR beta chains. The paper's processing steps were these. A median of roughly 99,000 TCRs per sample was observed, with a range of about 23,224 to 690,600. V, J and CDR3 annotation of the TCR reads was carried out using the Decombinator software suite. To make PS versus PT1 abundance plots, every sample was subsampled to the same number of TCRs (28,000). TCRs were defined as expanded if absent before sensitization and observed at least eight times at the 2-week time point. TCRdb handled the public reads itself, with Q25 trimming in fastp and clone calling in MiXCR, and kept productive beta chains. One record per CDR3 amino acid sequence lists the most common genes and DNA. The V and J calls, along with clone size, are taken from TCRdb and not from the paper's own processing. The sample table holds more than 100,000 distinct CDR3 sequences, of which roughly 8.5% were seen once. The ten biggest clones cover 1.1% to 1.5% of the sample.

The rearranged chain carries TRBV5-1 and TRBJ2-7; the D segment could be TRBD2, given 6 matching bases. This sequence was found in a human donor in good health. Some clones in this sample may be carry-over from other donors' samples. Donor details come from another sample of the same person, matched by shared clones. The sequenced sample was whole blood. CDR3 region: CASSLSGESGYEQYF. At the DNA level, the sequence is TGCGCCAGCAGCTTGTCGGGGGAGTCGGGGTACGAGCAGTACTTC.